This passage covers 3 T cell receptor beta chains from one sample sequenced in a study of cytomegalovirus exposure and HLA in healthy donors. The table came from immunoSEQ multiplex PCR; TCRdb's copy has only in-frame clones and leaves some out. The sample contains 100,000 to 150,000 clones, roughly 87% of which appear only once. Material: PBMCs. Receptor source: a woman between 18 and 29 years old in good health and CMV-seronegative.

The chain employs TRBV5-6 and TRBJ1-2; perhaps TRBD1 as D (5 bases). The CDR3 contains 16 residues. The V gene's germline CDR1 is SGHDT and CDR2 YYEEEE. Trimming pared 5 bases from V and 4 bases from J, leaving 21 bases between. For the CDR3, the DNA is TGTGCCAGCAGTTTCGACAGCCATCCGTTAGGCTATGGCTACACCTTC. It translates to CASSFDSHPLGYGYTF.

This chain joins TRBV27 and TRBJ2-2; D is perhaps TRBD2 (6 bases). The V end was cut by 4 bases, the J end by 5 bases, with 17 bases between. Germline lookup yields CDR1 MNHEY and CDR2 SMNVEV (reference sequence). The CDR3 is made up of 16 amino acids. CDR3 nucleotide sequence: TGTGCCAGCAGTTACGCACGACTAGAAGGTACCGGGGAGCTGTTTTTT. It is translated as CASSYARLEGTGELFF.

The chain recombines TRBV7-6 with TRBJ2-2; D is perhaps TRBD1 (5 bases). From germline, CDR1 is SGHVS and CDR2 FNYEAQ. V lost 5 bases and J lost 1, with 11 bases in between. This CDR3 contains 15 residues. CDR3 coding DNA: TGTGCCAGCAGCAAGGACATGGTGAACACCGGGGAGCTGTTTTTT. Its protein product is CASSKDMVNTGELFF. The complete variable domain, with remaining parts taken from reference TRBV7-6 and TRBJ2-2, reads GAGVSQSPRYKVTKRGQDVALRCDPISGHVSLYWYRQALGQGPEFLTYFNYEAQQDKSGLPNDRFSAERPEGSISTLTIQRTEQRDSAMYRCASSKDMVNTGELFFGEGSRLTVL.